Listed below are T cell receptor beta chains from one sample, sequenced in a study of blood T cell repertoires in COVID-19. Profiled with immunoSEQ multiplex PCR; TCRdb holds only in-frame clones, not every one. This sample has roughly 99,000 clones; 79% occur once, and the top ten carry about a sixth. The sample taken for sequencing was peripheral blood. The receptors stem from a woman of 80 years or more with active or convalescent COVID-19. CDR3s include the opening cysteine and the closing phenylalanine or tryptophan. Each record gives: J gene, V gene, D gene, clone size, CDR3 protein, CDR3 DNA. A D gene is named only where the DNA matches it firmly. A row's size may be missing; if present it is once, few, many or a size class.

j_gene: TRBJ1-1; v_gene: TRBV15; d_gene: -; abundance: -; CDR3aa: CAASRDHRRANTEAFF; CDR3nt: TGTGCCGCCAGCAGAGATCATCGGAGGGCGAACACTGAAGCTTTCTTT
j_gene: TRBJ2-7; v_gene: TRBV27; d_gene: -; abundance: -; CDR3aa: CASSLRAGPYEQYF; CDR3nt: TGTGCCAGCAGTTTACGGGCAGGGCCCTACGAGCAGTACTTC
j_gene: TRBJ2-7; v_gene: TRBV2; d_gene: TRBD1; abundance: -; CDR3aa: CASTWTGLAYEQYF; CDR3nt: TGTGCCAGCACCTGGACAGGGTTAGCCTACGAGCAGTACTTC
j_gene: TRBJ2-7; v_gene: TRBV7-2; d_gene: -; abundance: -; CDR3aa: CASSFTGIHEQYF; CDR3nt: TGTGCCAGCAGCTTCACAGGGATCCACGAGCAGTACTTC
j_gene: TRBJ2-5; v_gene: TRBV3-1/TRBV3-2; d_gene: TRBD2; abundance: -; CDR3aa: CASSRTGLYQETQYF; CDR3nt: TGTGCCAGCAGCCGAACGGGACTATACCAAGAGACCCAGTACTTC
j_gene: TRBJ2-7; v_gene: TRBV3-1/TRBV3-2; d_gene: -; abundance: -; CDR3aa: CASSQDPPAPEQYF; CDR3nt: TGTGCCAGCAGCCAAGATCCCCCAGCGCCCGAGCAGTACTTC
j_gene: TRBJ1-1; v_gene: TRBV9; d_gene: -; abundance: -; CDR3aa: CASSVSTAPNTEAFF; CDR3nt: TGTGCCAGCAGCGTATCGACAGCTCCAAACACTGAAGCTTTCTTT
j_gene: TRBJ2-1; v_gene: TRBV27; d_gene: TRBD2; abundance: -; CDR3aa: CASSLSTSGRRFF; CDR3nt: TGTGCCAGCAGTTTGTCGACTAGCGGCAGACGATTCTTC
j_gene: TRBJ1-5; v_gene: TRBV27; d_gene: -; abundance: few; CDR3aa: CASSSRSNQPQHF; CDR3nt: TGTGCCAGCAGTAGCAGGAGCAATCAGCCCCAGCATTTT
j_gene: TRBJ1-1; v_gene: TRBV4-1; d_gene: -; abundance: -; CDR3aa: CASSQEGRSGNTEAFF; CDR3nt: TGCGCCAGCAGCCAGGAGGGCCGGTCAGGGAACACTGAAGCTTTCTTT
j_gene: TRBJ1-5; v_gene: TRBV2; d_gene: TRBD1; abundance: -; CDR3aa: CASSGAPGQGMPQHF; CDR3nt: TGTGCCAGCAGTGGAGCGCCGGGACAGGGGATGCCCCAGCATTTT
j_gene: TRBJ2-3; v_gene: TRBV14; d_gene: -; abundance: -; CDR3aa: CASDGGTDTQYF; CDR3nt: TGTGCCAGCGACGGGGGCACAGATACGCAGTATTTT
j_gene: TRBJ2-7; v_gene: TRBV5-4; d_gene: -; abundance: -; CDR3aa: CASSRDFYEQYF; CDR3nt: TGTGCCAGCAGCCGGGACTTCTACGAGCAGTACTTC
j_gene: TRBJ2-7; v_gene: TRBV29-1; d_gene: TRBD2; abundance: -; CDR3aa: CSVEISGRMNEQYF; CDR3nt: TGCAGCGTTGAGATTAGCGGGAGGATGAACGAGCAGTACTTC
j_gene: TRBJ2-1; v_gene: TRBV19; d_gene: TRBD2; abundance: -; CDR3aa: CASRSAASGDNEQFF; CDR3nt: TGTGCCAGTAGGTCCGCGGCTAGCGGGGACAATGAGCAGTTCTTC
j_gene: TRBJ2-3; v_gene: TRBV6-2/TRBV6-3; d_gene: -; abundance: -; CDR3aa: CASSYSRASLLDTQYF; CDR3nt: TGTGCCAGCAGTTACTCCAGGGCCTCTTTATTAGATACGCAGTATTTT
j_gene: TRBJ2-2; v_gene: TRBV5-1; d_gene: TRBD2; abundance: -; CDR3aa: CASSFASGRSGELFF; CDR3nt: TGTGCCAGCAGCTTTGCTAGCGGGAGATCCGGGGAGCTGTTTTTT
j_gene: TRBJ2-1; v_gene: TRBV2; d_gene: TRBD2; abundance: -; CDR3aa: CASSSSGRAGFSLNEQFF; CDR3nt: TGTGCCAGCAGTTCTAGCGGGAGGGCCGGATTCTCTCTAAATGAGCAGTTCTTC
j_gene: TRBJ1-2; v_gene: TRBV10-3; d_gene: -; abundance: -; CDR3aa: CAISEGAGYGYTF; CDR3nt: TGTGCCATCAGTGAGGGGGCCGGCTATGGCTACACCTTC
j_gene: TRBJ2-5; v_gene: TRBV19; d_gene: TRBD1; abundance: -; CDR3aa: CASSIARVGTGARETQYF; CDR3nt: TGTGCCAGTAGTATAGCCCGGGTTGGGACAGGGGCTCGAGAGACCCAGTACTTC
j_gene: TRBJ2-1; v_gene: TRBV28; d_gene: -; abundance: -; CDR3aa: CASVPQAGSNEQFF; CDR3nt: TGTGCCAGTGTCCCCCAGGCAGGGTCGAATGAGCAGTTCTTC
j_gene: TRBJ2-7; v_gene: TRBV5-4; d_gene: -; abundance: -; CDR3aa: CASSLAPTGLSSYEQYF; CDR3nt: TGTGCCAGCAGCTTGGCACCCACAGGGTTAAGCTCCTACGAGCAGTACTTC
j_gene: TRBJ2-2; v_gene: TRBV5-1; d_gene: TRBD1; abundance: -; CDR3aa: CASSLGTGPRTGELFF; CDR3nt: TGTGCCAGCAGCCTCGGGACAGGCCCGAGGACCGGGGAGCTGTTTTTT
j_gene: TRBJ1-2; v_gene: TRBV29-1; d_gene: TRBD1; abundance: few; CDR3aa: CSVGPTGSYGYTF; CDR3nt: TGCAGCGTTGGCCCGACAGGGTCCTATGGCTACACCTTC